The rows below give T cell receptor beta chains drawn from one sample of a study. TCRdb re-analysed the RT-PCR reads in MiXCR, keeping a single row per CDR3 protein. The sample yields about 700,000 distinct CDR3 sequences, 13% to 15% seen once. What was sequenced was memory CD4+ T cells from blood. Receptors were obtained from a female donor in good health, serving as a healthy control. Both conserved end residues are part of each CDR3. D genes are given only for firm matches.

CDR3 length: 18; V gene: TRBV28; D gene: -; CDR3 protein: CASSLGRTVAYSNQPQHF
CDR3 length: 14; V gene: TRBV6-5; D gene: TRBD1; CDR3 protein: CASSRTGVNTEAFF
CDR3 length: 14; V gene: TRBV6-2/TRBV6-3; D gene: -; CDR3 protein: CASSYSSSTTEAFF
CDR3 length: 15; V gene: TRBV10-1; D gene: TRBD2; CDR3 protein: CASMWRGGSHDTQYF
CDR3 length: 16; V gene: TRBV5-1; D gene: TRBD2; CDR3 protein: CASSPRAGGGQETQYF
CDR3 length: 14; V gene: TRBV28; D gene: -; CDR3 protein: CASSSPPARTEAFF
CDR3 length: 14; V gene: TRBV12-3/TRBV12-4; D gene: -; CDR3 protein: CASSFGGQNYGYTF
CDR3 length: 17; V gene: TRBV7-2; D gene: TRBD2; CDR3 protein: CASSQGLAGGSTDTQYF
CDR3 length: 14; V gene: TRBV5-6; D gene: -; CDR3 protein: CASSFGHHNQPQHF
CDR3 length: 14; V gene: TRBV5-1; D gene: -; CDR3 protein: CASQEGGFGTEAFF
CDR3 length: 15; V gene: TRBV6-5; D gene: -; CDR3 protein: CASRPLGVHKNIQYF
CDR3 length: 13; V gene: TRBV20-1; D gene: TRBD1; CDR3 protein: CSATPARGLVAFF
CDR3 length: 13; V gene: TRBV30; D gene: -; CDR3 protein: CAWSGQGYNEQFF
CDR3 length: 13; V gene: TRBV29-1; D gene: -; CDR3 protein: CSVEDQGRRDAFF
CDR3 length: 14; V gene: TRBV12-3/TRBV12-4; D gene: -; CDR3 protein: CASSPDRSGNEQYF
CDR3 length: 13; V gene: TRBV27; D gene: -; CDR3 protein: CASRPDISYEQYF
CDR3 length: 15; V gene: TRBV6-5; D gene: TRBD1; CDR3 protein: CASSYRGRGDYGYTF
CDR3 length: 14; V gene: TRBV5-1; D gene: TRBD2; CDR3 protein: CASSLNSGEDTQYF
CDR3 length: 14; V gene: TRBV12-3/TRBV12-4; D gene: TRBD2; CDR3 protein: CASRPSGGPGELFF
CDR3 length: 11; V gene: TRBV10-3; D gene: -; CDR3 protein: CATSAEYEQYF
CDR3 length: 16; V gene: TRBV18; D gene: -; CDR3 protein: CASSPFSTSGANVLTF
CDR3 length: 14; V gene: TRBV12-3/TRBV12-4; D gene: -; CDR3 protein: CASMDSANTGELFF
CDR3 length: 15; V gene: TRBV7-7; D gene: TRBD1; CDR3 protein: CASSFSGTGLNEQFF
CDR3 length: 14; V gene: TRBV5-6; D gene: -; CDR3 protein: CASRRDSANEKLFF
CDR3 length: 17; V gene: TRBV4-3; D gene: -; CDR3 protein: CASSQEVAVGGTETQYF
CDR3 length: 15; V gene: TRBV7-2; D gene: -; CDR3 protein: CASSSDMDGSYEQYF
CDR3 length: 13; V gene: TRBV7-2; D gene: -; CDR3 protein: CASSRERTDTQYF
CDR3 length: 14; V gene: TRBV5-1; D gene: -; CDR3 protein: CASSRGNSNTEAFF
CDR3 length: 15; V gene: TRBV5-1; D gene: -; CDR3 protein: CASSLATGSYNKQFF
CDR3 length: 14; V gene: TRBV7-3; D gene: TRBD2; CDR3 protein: CASSLTAGVSEQYF
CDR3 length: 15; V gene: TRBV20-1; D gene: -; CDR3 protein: CSASSTWGPLNEQFF